Each of the 30 T cell receptor beta chains below was sequenced from the same sample in a study of CD8+CD57+ T cells in acquired aplastic anemia. Template material for TCR beta VDJ and CDR3 profiling consisted of genomic DNA. TCRdb itself ran the reads through MiXCR, one entry per CDR3 protein. This repertoire shows around 190,000 distinct CDR3 sequences, approximately 57% found once; its top ten account for over 25%. The sample taken for sequencing was sorted CD4+, CD8+, or CD8+CD57+ T cells (not recorded which) from PBMCs. The receptor set was obtained from a human donor in good health.

This chain connects TRBV10-3 to TRBJ1-2, with a weak D call TRBD1 (6 bases). The germline gives CDR1 ENHRY, CDR2 SYGVKD. This CDR3 contains 12 residues. Trimming removed 6 bases from V and 6 bases from J, with 11 bases in between. Here the CDR3 reads CAISPGGDGYTF. The CDR3 nucleotides read TGTGCCATCAGCCCGGGGGGCGATGGCTACACCTTC.

The J gene is TRBJ1-1, the V gene TRBV5-6; a possible D gene is TRBD1 (6 bases). CDR3 length equals 14 residues. Germline V gene sequence: CDR1 SGHDT, CDR2 YYEEEE. The V end was cut by 2 bases, the J end by 4 bases, with 12 bases between. The CDR3 DNA is TGTGCCAGCAGCTTCGTGGGGGCTTTCACTGAAGCTTTCTTT. This translates into CASSFVGAFTEAFF.

The chain combines TRBV7-2 with TRBJ2-7; the D call may be TRBD1 or TRBD2 (5 bases each). CDR1 is SGHTA and CDR2 is FQGNSA in the germline V gene. V was cut by 1 base and J by 3 bases, with 13 bases left in between. The CDR3 runs 15 residues. The CDR3 protein is CASSLVQGGGYEQYF. The CDR3 DNA sequence: TGTGCCAGCAGCTTAGTGCAGGGTGGGGGCTACGAGCAGTACTTC.

The chain links TRBV24-1 to TRBJ2-3, with D maybe TRBD2 (5 bases). V lost 3 bases to trimming and J lost 4 bases, with 10 bases between them. The CDR3 extends over 14 amino acids. Germline V gives CDR1 KGHDR, CDR2 SFDVKD. The CDR3 sequence is CATSDPNGADTQYF. The CDR3 DNA follows: TGTGCCACCAGTGATCCGAACGGGGCAGATACGCAGTATTTT.

This chain uses TRBV29-1 with TRBJ1-4; unclear D gene. Trimming pared 6 bases from V and 3 bases from J, leaving 11 bases between. CDR3 length: 13 residues. Germline loops: CDR1 SQVTM, CDR2 ANQGSEA. CDR3 in DNA: TGCAGCGTGAAGCGAGAGGCTAATGAAAAACTGTTTTTT. Translation: CSVKREANEKLFF.

The chain recombines TRBV7-2 with TRBJ2-3; 10 nucleotides line up with TRBD2. Germline CDR1 and CDR2: SGHTA and FQGNSA. The CDR3 length is 15 residues. Trimming cost V 5 bases and J 7 bases; bases outside gene matches: 9. CDR3 bases: TGTGCCAGCAGCCTCGAGCGGGGGGGTTGGAATACGCAGTATTTT. Amino acids: CASSLERGGWNTQYF.

This clonotype was counted only a few times. The chain carries TRBV10-3 and TRBJ1-2; maybe TRBD1 (5 bases). V was pared by 0 bases and J by 3 bases, with 8 bases between. CDR3 length: 14 amino acids. The germline V gene has CDR1 ENHRY and CDR2 SYGVKD. CDR3 nucleotides: TGTGCCATCAGTGAGTCGACAGAGCACTATGGCTACACCTTC. Translation gives CAISESTEHYGYTF.

The chain joins TRBV7-9 to TRBJ2-5; TRBD1 aligns across 7 bases. The length of the CDR3 is 15 residues. In germline, CDR1 is SEHNR, CDR2 FQNEAQ (reference sequence). The ends lost 5 bases at V and 3 bases at J; junction bases unmatched: 9. CDR3 protein: CASSGGRGSKETQYF. CDR3 nucleotide sequence: TGTGCCAGCAGCGGAGGCAGGGGGAGTAAAGAGACCCAGTACTTC.

This clonotype has just a few counts. The CDR3 here is CASSFVGNNQPQHF. The CDR3 region has the DNA TGTGCCAGCAGTTTTGTTGGGAACAATCAGCCCCAGCATTTT. The chain couples TRBV27 to TRBJ1-5; D is undetermined. CDR3 length: 14 amino acids. Germline V gives CDR1 MNHEY, CDR2 SMNVEV (reference sequence). V was clipped by 3 bases and J by 3 bases, with 9 bases between them.

V usage is TRBV24-1 and J usage is TRBJ2-5; D is unclear. Between the trimmed V and J ends, which lost 3 bases and 7 bases, there was a span of 8 bases. The CDR3 extends over 12 amino acids. From germline, CDR1 is KGHDR and CDR2 SFDVKD. CDR3 sequence (DNA): TGTGCCACCAGTGATCTCTCCACGACCCAGTACTTC. Translated: CATSDLSTTQYF.

This clonotype was recorded at least ten times. The chain couples TRBV7-9 to TRBJ1-2, with unresolved D. The germline V gene encodes CDR1 SEHNR and CDR2 FQNEAQ (reference sequence). Trimming stripped 4 bases from V and 3 bases from J, with 24 bases between. The CDR3 consists of 18 residues. The CDR3 DNA reads TGTGCCAGCAGCTCAACGGATGACCTACCGCAAGTTTACTATGGCTACACCTTC. Protein: CASSSTDDLPQVYYGYTF.

The chain combines TRBV20-1 with TRBJ2-3; D gene unclear. CDR1 and CDR2 (germline): DFQATT, SNEGSKA (reference sequence). V was clipped by 3 bases and J by 3 bases, with 4 bases between them. This CDR3 is built from 11 residues. The CDR3 spells CSARATDTQYF. The CDR3 bases are TGCAGTGCTAGGGCGACAGATACGCAGTATTTT.

CDR3: CASRAGTGSVKLFF. CDR3 sequence (DNA): TGTGCCAGCAGGGCCGGGACAGGAAGCGTGAAACTGTTTTTT. The V call is TRBV6-6, the J call TRBJ1-4; 8 nucleotides match TRBD1. The germline V gene encodes CDR1 MNHNY and CDR2 SVGAGI (reference sequence). The CDR3 has 14 amino acids. V dropped 6 bases and J dropped 11; count of bases not matched to a gene: 11.

J is TRBJ2-1 and V is TRBV15; TRBD2 matches 9 bases. CDR3 length: 14 residues. The V segment lost 3 bases and the J segment 10 bases; nucleotides outside the gene matches: 7. The germline CDR1 and CDR2 sequences are LNHNV and YYDKDF (reference sequence). The CDR3 bases are TGTGCCACCAGCAGTAGCAGCGGGGGGCTGGAGCAGTTCTTC. It encodes CATSSSSGGLEQFF.

In the case of this clonotype: One end of the junction is discordant with germline, which a read error may explain. V gene TRBV12-3 or TRBV12-4 combines with J gene TRBJ1-2; perhaps TRBD1 as D (6 bases). The CDR3 covers 11 residues. The CDR3 nucleotides are TGTGCCAGCAGTTTCGGGCGGGGGGGCCCCTTC. Residues: CASSFGRGGPF.

The chain employs TRBV15 and TRBJ2-6; D is possibly TRBD1 or TRBD2 (5 bases each). Germline V gives CDR1 LNHNV, CDR2 YYDKDF (reference sequence). This CDR3 spans 15 amino acids. Trimming cost V 8 bases and J 4 bases, with 15 bases left between them. Here the CDR3 reads CATGIRGTGANVLTF. CDR3 nucleotides: TGTGCCACCGGCATCCGTGGGACCGGGGCCAACGTCCTGACTTTC.

The rearrangement uses TRBV28 and TRBJ1-1; 8 bases map to TRBD1. There are 14 residues in the CDR3. Germline CDR1 is MDHEN and CDR2 is SYDVKM. V dropped 6 bases and J dropped 5; count of bases not matched to a gene: 8. In DNA form, the CDR3 reads TGTGCCAGCAGCACTTCCACAGGGGGAACTGAAGCTTTCTTT. This translates into CASSTSTGGTEAFF.

The CDR3 protein is CASSLAFAQETQYF. CDR3 sequence (DNA): TGTGCCAGCAGCTTAGCGTTTGCTCAAGAGACCCAGTACTTC. The chain combines TRBV7-2 with TRBJ2-5; D call uncertain. The V gene's germline CDR1 is SGHTA and CDR2 FQGNSA. Trimming took 0 bases from V and 2 from J, leaving 7 bases between them. The CDR3 is 14 amino acids.

The chain has TRBV12-5 and TRBJ1-1; the D is unclear. CDR1 and CDR2 from the germline V gene are LGHNT and FRNRAP. The length of the CDR3 is 11 residues. The CDR3 nucleotides read TGTGCCAGCAGTTTCAGTCCTGAAGCTTTCTTT. Translated, it gives CASSFSPEAFF.

This chain connects TRBV29-1 to TRBJ2-7; perhaps TRBD2 as D (7 bases). Trimming cost V 4 bases and J 3 bases, with 13 bases left between them. Germline V lookup: CDR1 SQVTM, CDR2 ANQGSEA. The CDR3 loop spans 13 amino acids. CDR3 protein: CSVAYREGYEQYF. In nucleotides, the CDR3 is TGCAGCGTTGCATACAGGGAGGGCTACGAGCAGTACTTC.

V is TRBV19 and J is TRBJ2-3; 11 nucleotides agree with TRBD1. The trim removed 10 bases at V and 4 bases at J, leaving 7 bases unmatched. This CDR3 has 14 residues. Germline CDR1 and CDR2: LNHDA and SQIVND (reference sequence). CDR3 protein: CATPGTGGADTQYF. CDR3 DNA: TGTGCCACCCCAGGGACAGGGGGTGCAGATACGCAGTATTTT. Complete variable domain (other parts from reference TRBV19 and TRBJ2-3): DGGITQSPKYLFRKEGQNVTLSCEQNLNHDAMYWYRQDPGQGLRLIYYSQIVNDFQKGDIAEGYSVSREKKESFPLTVTSAQKNPTAFYLCATPGTGGADTQYFGPGTRLTVL.

CDR3 DNA: TGCAGTGCTAGCTACAAGAACACTGAAGCTTTCTTT. Protein sequence: CSASYKNTEAFF. The V and J genes are TRBV20-1 and TRBJ1-1; D is ambiguous. Trimming stripped 3 bases from V and 1 base from J, with 6 bases between. Germline CDR1 is DFQATT and CDR2 is SNEGSKA (reference sequence). This CDR3 spans 12 amino acids.

CDR3: CASSLTLRQEAFF. The CDR3 DNA reads as TGTGCCAGCAGCCTTACTCTCCGGCAGGAAGCTTTCTTT. The chain joins TRBV6-5 to TRBJ1-1; no clear D. Per the germline V gene, CDR1 is MNHEY and CDR2 is SVGAGI. Trimming cost V 6 bases and J 8 bases, with 16 bases left between them. The CDR3 is made up of 13 amino acids.

V gene TRBV29-1 combines with J gene TRBJ2-7; TRBD2 matches 11 bases. There are 15 residues in the CDR3. Trimming at V came to 1 base and at J to 5 bases, leaving 7 bases not matched to a gene. Germline loops: CDR1 SQVTM, CDR2 ANQGSEA. The CDR3 loop reads CSVEGSGLAVHEQYF. The CDR3 nucleotides read TGCAGCGTTGAAGGGTCGGGACTAGCGGTCCACGAGCAGTACTTC.

The chain is built from TRBV20-1 and TRBJ1-1, with TRBD1 matching 9 bases. J lost 4 bases, V lost 5 bases, and 5 bases had no gene match. Germline loops: CDR1 DFQATT, CDR2 SNEGSKA (reference sequence). The CDR3 consists of 13 residues. The DNA of the CDR3 is TGCAGTGCTCTTAGACAGGGGGGCACTGAAGCTTTCTTT. Translated, it gives CSALRQGGTEAFF.

The chain couples TRBV24-1 to TRBJ2-1; 10 positions agree with TRBD2. The CDR3 has 17 amino acids. After removal of 3 bases from V and 1 base from J, the junction contained 5 bases not matched to a gene. Per germline, CDR1 KGHDR and CDR2 SFDVKD. The CDR3: CATSDPSGGGSYNEQFF. For the CDR3, the DNA is TGTGCCACCAGTGATCCCAGCGGGGGGGGATCCTACAATGAGCAGTTCTTC.

V and J are TRBV7-9 and TRBJ1-5, with 9 bases aligning to TRBD1. V was clipped by 5 bases and J by 7 bases; unmatched bases: 12. The CDR3 extends over 16 amino acids. Germline lookup yields CDR1 SEHNR and CDR2 FQNEAQ (reference sequence). The CDR3: CASSQGDRESGQPQHF. CDR3 bases: TGTGCCAGCAGCCAAGGGGACAGGGAATCCGGGCAGCCCCAGCATTTT.

The CDR3 protein is CASSYWKGSYEQYF. Written as DNA, the CDR3 is TGTGCCAGCAGCTACTGGAAGGGCTCCTACGAGCAGTACTTC. The chain is built from TRBV7-9 and TRBJ2-7; D remains unclear. The length of the CDR3 is 14 residues. Germline lookup yields CDR1 SEHNR and CDR2 FQNEAQ (reference sequence). The ends were cut back, 4 bases at V and 0 bases at J, with 10 bases in the middle.

The V and J genes are TRBV10-3 and TRBJ2-5, with 7 bases lining up with TRBD1. This CDR3 contains 16 residues. With V trimmed by 0 bases and J by 1 base, 5 bases remained unmatched. Looked up from germline, CDR1 is ENHRY and CDR2 is SYGVKD. The CDR3 loop is CAISESGAGGQETQYF. CDR3 coding DNA: TGTGCCATCAGTGAGTCGGGAGCAGGGGGCCAAGAGACCCAGTACTTC.

This clonotype has just one count. The chain uses TRBV7-3 and TRBJ1-1; no clear D gene. Trimming removed 9 bases at V and 14 bases at J, with 28 bases between. This CDR3 has 14 residues. In germline, CDR1 is SGHTA, CDR2 FQGTGA. CDR3 bases: TGTGCCAGTACCGTAGCGGTAGGCGGTCATGAGCAGTTCTTT. This translates into CASTVAVGGHEQFF.